These 21 T cell receptor beta chains share one sample of origin, sequenced in a study of blood T cell repertoires in COVID-19. Sequenced by immunoSEQ multiplex PCR; TCRdb stores in-frame clones only, minus some. The table records under 350,000 clones, around 78% of them present only once. Sample: peripheral blood. The receptors come from a man between 60 and 70 years old who had recovered from COVID-19.

The chain recombines TRBV7-9 with TRBJ1-1, with 8 nucleotides matching TRBD1. J lost 3 bases, V lost 3 bases, and 3 bases had no gene match. CDR3 size: 14 residues. Germline V lookup: CDR1 SEHNR, CDR2 FQNEAQ (reference sequence). This CDR3 is CASSFPDRDTEAFF. As DNA, the CDR3 is TGTGCCAGCAGCTTCCCGGACAGGGACACTGAAGCTTTCTTT.

The chain links TRBV18 to TRBJ2-7; D is unclear. Germline values: CDR1 KGHSH, CDR2 LQKENI. Trimming removed 5 bases at V and 0 bases at J, with 14 bases between. The CDR3 extends over 15 amino acids. CDR3 sequence: CASSDSVASSYEQYF. The CDR3 DNA reads as TGTGCCAGCTCAGATTCCGTCGCGAGCTCCTACGAGCAGTACTTC.

The J gene is TRBJ1-2, the V gene TRBV7-2; D unresolved. CDR1 and CDR2 (germline): SGHTA, FQGNSA. Trimming removed 1 base at V and 13 bases at J, with 16 bases between. The CDR3 is 13 amino acids. The CDR3 sequence is CASSLDKLPSFTF. CDR3 nucleotide sequence: TGTGCCAGCAGCTTAGATAAGCTTCCGTCATTCACCTTC. The full variable domain, in which reference TRBV7-2 and TRBJ1-2 provide the parts outside the CDR3, is GAGVSQSPSNKVTEKGKDVELRCDPISGHTALYWYRQSLGQGLEFLIYFQGNSAPDKSGLPSDRFSAERTGGSVSTLTIQRTQQEDSAVYLCASSLDKLPSFTFGSGTRLTVV.

The chain carries TRBV6-5 and TRBJ2-2; TRBD1 agrees at 9 bases. J was trimmed by 6 bases and V by 5 bases; bases with no gene match: 7. There are 15 residues in the CDR3. The germline gives CDR1 MNHEY, CDR2 SVGAGI. The chain's CDR3 is CASSRGQGSAGELFF. The CDR3 DNA sequence: TGTGCCAGCAGTCGCGGACAGGGGAGCGCCGGGGAGCTGTTTTTT.

This chain's CDR3 is CASSISTGTGFNEQYF. In nucleotides, the CDR3 is TGTGCCAGTAGTATATCTACCGGGACAGGGTTCAACGAGCAGTACTTC. The rearrangement uses TRBV19 and TRBJ2-7; 9 positions match TRBD1. Germline-derived CDR1 and CDR2 are LNHDA and SQIVND (reference sequence). The CDR3 extends over 16 amino acids. The junction had 10 bases not matched to a gene; V was cut back by 2 bases and J by 5 bases.

The chain employs TRBV6-5 and TRBJ1-1; 7 positions agree with TRBD1. The CDR3 extends over 15 amino acids. V shed 5 bases and J 5 bases; nucleotides not matched to a gene: 11. Germline CDR1 MNHEY, CDR2 SVGAGI. CDR3 nucleotide sequence: TGTGCCAGCAGTCCCCTGGCAGGGGGAGGAACTGAAGCTTTCTTT. It specifies CASSPLAGGGTEAFF.

The chain couples TRBV2 to TRBJ2-2; D unresolved. The CDR3 is made up of 12 amino acids. The germline gives CDR1 SNHLY, CDR2 FYNNEI. The V gene lost 7 bases and the J gene lost 5 bases, with 8 bases spanning the gap. In nucleotides, the CDR3 is TGTGCCAGCACGGTCGGGACCGGGGAGCTGTTTTTT. Residues: CASTVGTGELFF.

The rearrangement links TRBV11-3 to TRBJ2-2; tentative D call: TRBD2 (5 bases). This CDR3 has 17 amino acids. Germline values: CDR1 SGHNT, CDR2 YENEEA. V gave up 5 bases and J gave up 1 base, with 17 bases separating them. The CDR3 loop reads CASSPKTSGGNTGELFF. The CDR3 region has the DNA TGTGCCAGCAGCCCTAAGACGAGCGGAGGGAACACCGGGGAGCTGTTTTTT.

The chain couples TRBV29-1 to TRBJ2-7; the match to TRBD1 covers 12 bases. The CDR3 length is 14 residues. With 0 bases clipped from V and 7 bases from J, the junction kept 4 bases outside the gene matches. In germline, CDR1 is SQVTM, CDR2 ANQGSEA. CDR3 DNA sequence: TGCAGCGTTGAAGAAGGGACAGGGGGCTGGGAGCAGTACTTC. As protein: CSVEEGTGGWEQYF.

This clone came up once. The chain employs TRBV18 and TRBJ2-5; 12 bases fit TRBD2. V trimming: 4 bases; J trimming: 2 bases; junction bases outside the gene matches: 5. CDR3 size: 16 residues. Germline CDR1 reads KGHSH; CDR2 reads LQKENI. The CDR3 nucleotides read TGTGCCAGCTCACAAGGACTAGCGGGGTTGCAAGAGACCCAGTACTTC. Translating it yields CASSQGLAGLQETQYF.

The chain has TRBV5-1 and TRBJ1-4, with 7 bases matching TRBD1. The CDR3 covers 15 residues. V lost 2 bases, J lost 5 bases, and 6 bases stayed unmatched. CDR1 and CDR2 from the germline V gene are SGHRS and YFSETQ. CDR3 loop: CASSLTGVWNEKLFF. CDR3 DNA: TGCGCCAGCAGCTTAACAGGGGTGTGGAATGAAAAACTGTTTTTT.

The CDR3 here is CASNGRVTDTQYF. In DNA, the CDR3 is TGTGCCAGTAACGGGAGGGTTACAGATACGCAGTATTTT. The chain recombines TRBV19 with TRBJ2-3, with 8 bases that match TRBD2. V was clipped by 7 bases and J by 3 bases; unmatched bases: 3. The CDR3 runs to 13 residues. Germline values: CDR1 LNHDA, CDR2 SQIVND (reference sequence).

This chain links TRBV12-3 or TRBV12-4 with TRBJ2-1; D remains ambiguous. Trimming removed 5 bases at V and 4 bases at J, with 9 bases between. The CDR3 extends over 13 amino acids. CDR3 sequence reads: CASSEDTYNEQFF. The CDR3 coding sequence is TGTGCCAGCAGTGAAGACACTTACAATGAGCAGTTCTTC.

This clone was observed a few times. The chain uses TRBV14 and TRBJ2-7, with TRBD2 matching over 15 bases. CDR3 length equals 19 residues. Germline V gene data show CDR1 as SGHDN and CDR2 as FVKESK. The V and J ends lost 1 base and 2 bases, in that order; junction bases with no gene match: 9. CDR3 sequence: CASSQAGLAGGRTTYEQYF. The CDR3 coding sequence is TGTGCCAGCAGCCAAGCGGGACTAGCGGGAGGCCGCACCACCTACGAGCAGTACTTC. Supplemented by reference TRBV14 and TRBJ2-7, the full variable domain reads EAGVTQFPSHSVIEKGQTVTLRCDPISGHDNLYWYRRVMGKEIKFLLHFVKESKQDESGMPNNRFLAERTGGTYSTLKVQPAELEDSGVYFCASSQAGLAGGRTTYEQYFGPGTRLTVT.

J is TRBJ1-4 and V is TRBV7-9; weak D call: TRBD1 (5 bases). The CDR3 runs to 17 residues. Looked up from germline, CDR1 is SEHNR and CDR2 is FQNEAQ (reference sequence). V shed 4 bases and J shed 0 bases, with 15 bases lying between them. The CDR3 loop reads CASSYRGPQSTNEKLFF. CDR3 in DNA: TGTGCCAGCAGCTATAGGGGCCCACAGTCAACTAATGAAAAACTGTTTTTT.

The CDR3 DNA is TGTGCCAGCAGCTTAAGGACTAGCGGGGGTGAGCAGTTCTTC. Encoded protein: CASSLRTSGGEQFF. The rearrangement joins TRBV7-3 to TRBJ2-1, with 13 positions matching TRBD2. V dropped 1 base and J dropped 9; count of bases not matched to a gene: 0. CDR1 and CDR2 (germline): SGHTA, FQGTGA. The CDR3 is made up of 14 amino acids.

J is TRBJ1-1 and V is TRBV5-4, with TRBD1 as a possible D gene (5 bases). The germline V and J ends were trimmed by 6 bases and 6 bases, with 18 bases remaining between them. From germline, CDR1 is SGHNT and CDR2 YYREEE (reference sequence). This CDR3 is built from 14 residues. DNA for the CDR3: TGTGCCAGCACGAAGGGGCAGGTTGGCTCTGAAGCTTTCTTT. Its protein is CASTKGQVGSEAFF. The variable domain in full, completed from reference TRBV5-4 and TRBJ1-1, reads ETGVTQSPTHLIKTRGQQVTLRCSSQSGHNTVSWYQQALGQGPQFIFQYYREEENGRGNFPPRFSGLQFPNYSSELNVNALELDDSALYLCASTKGQVGSEAFFGQGTRLTVV.

This chain connects TRBV19 to TRBJ1-5, with D possibly being TRBD1 (6 bases). Looked up from germline, CDR1 is LNHDA and CDR2 is SQIVND (reference sequence). The V end was cut by 3 bases, the J end by 1 base, with 7 bases between. The length of the CDR3 is 14 residues. The CDR3 bases are TGTGCCAGTAGTATGAGGGGGAGCAATCAGCCCCAGCATTTT. Its translation: CASSMRGSNQPQHF. Drawing the rest from reference TRBV19 and TRBJ1-5, the complete variable domain is DGGITQSPKYLFRKEGQNVTLSCEQNLNHDAMYWYRQDPGQGLRLIYYSQIVNDFQKGDIAEGYSVSREKKESFPLTVTSAQKNPTAFYLCASSMRGSNQPQHFGDGTRLSIL.

This chain uses TRBV3-1 (or the pseudogene TRBV3-2) with TRBJ2-7; 9 positions agree with TRBD1. This CDR3 has 15 residues. The germline gives CDR1 LGHDT, CDR2 YNNKEL (reference sequence). V trimming: 2 bases; J trimming: 5 bases; junction bases outside the gene matches: 7. The CDR3: CASSQTGTGSDEQYF. CDR3 in DNA: TGTGCCAGCAGCCAAACTGGGACAGGGTCGGACGAGCAGTACTTC.

The chain recombines TRBV6-5 with TRBJ1-6, with D possibly being TRBD1 (6 bases). Germline CDR1 MNHEY, CDR2 SVGAGI. V lost 0 bases to trimming and J lost 9 bases, with 15 bases between them. The CDR3 is 16 amino acids. The CDR3, as DNA: TGTGCCAGCAGTTACTCTCTCAGGGGATCATTTTCACCCCTCCACTTT. Protein sequence: CASSYSLRGSFSPLHF.

This sequence joins TRBV3-1 (or the pseudogene TRBV3-2) and TRBJ2-5; a weak D match, TRBD2 (6 bases). The CDR3 length is 13 residues. Trimming removed 4 bases at V and 6 bases at J, with 12 bases between. CDR1 LGHDT and CDR2 YNNKEL come from the germline V gene (reference sequence). CDR3 amino acids: CASSRIGGKTQYF. The CDR3 DNA reads TGTGCCAGCAGCCGTATAGGCGGGAAGACCCAGTACTTC.